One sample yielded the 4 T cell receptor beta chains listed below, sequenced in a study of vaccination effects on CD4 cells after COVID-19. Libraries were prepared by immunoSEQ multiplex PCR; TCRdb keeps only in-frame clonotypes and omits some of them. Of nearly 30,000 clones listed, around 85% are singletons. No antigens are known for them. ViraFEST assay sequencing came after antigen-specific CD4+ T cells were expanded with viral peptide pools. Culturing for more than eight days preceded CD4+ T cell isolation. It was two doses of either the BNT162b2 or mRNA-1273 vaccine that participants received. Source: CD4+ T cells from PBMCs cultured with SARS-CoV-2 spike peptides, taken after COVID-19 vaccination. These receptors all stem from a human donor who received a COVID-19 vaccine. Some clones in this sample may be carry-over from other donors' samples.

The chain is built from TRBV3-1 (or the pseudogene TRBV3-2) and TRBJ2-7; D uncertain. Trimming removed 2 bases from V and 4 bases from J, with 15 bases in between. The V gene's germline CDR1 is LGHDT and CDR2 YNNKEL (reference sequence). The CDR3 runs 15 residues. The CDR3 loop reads CASSQPGSRNYEQYV. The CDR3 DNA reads TGTGCCAGCAGCCAACCAGGCAGCCGAAATTACGAGCAGTACGTC.

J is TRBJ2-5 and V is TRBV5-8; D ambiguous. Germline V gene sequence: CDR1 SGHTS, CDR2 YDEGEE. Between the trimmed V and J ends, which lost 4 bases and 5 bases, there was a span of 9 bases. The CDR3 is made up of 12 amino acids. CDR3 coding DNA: TGTGCCAGCAGCAGGGCGAGGGAGACCCAGTACTTC. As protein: CASSRARETQYF.

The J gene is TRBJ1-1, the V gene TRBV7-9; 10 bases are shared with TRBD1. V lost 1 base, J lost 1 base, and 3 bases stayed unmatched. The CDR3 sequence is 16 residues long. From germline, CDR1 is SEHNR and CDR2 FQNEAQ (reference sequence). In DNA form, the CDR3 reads TGTGCCAGCAGCTTAGGGGACAGGGGAGGGAACACTGAAGCTTTCTTT. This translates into CASSLGDRGGNTEAFF.

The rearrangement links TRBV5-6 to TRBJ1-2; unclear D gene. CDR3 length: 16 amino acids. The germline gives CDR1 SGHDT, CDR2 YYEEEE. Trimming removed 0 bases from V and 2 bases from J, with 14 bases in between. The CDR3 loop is CASSLVGQPTNYGYTF. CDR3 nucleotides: TGTGCCAGCAGCTTGGTAGGCCAACCTACAAACTATGGCTACACCTTC.